This is a list of T cell receptor beta chains from one sample in a study of esophageal squamous cell carcinoma under preoperative chemotherapy. MiXCR, applied by TCRdb to the PCR reads, yields one record per CDR3 protein. The sample contains 32,000 or so distinct CDR3 sequences, 52% of which appear only once. The specimen was collected from a patient given preoperative chemotherapy. These receptors were taken from a human donor with esophageal squamous cell carcinoma. The donor label of this sample is uncertain. Each CDR3 is given with its conserved first and last residue. The order of the fields is V gene, D gene, clone size, J gene, CDR3 protein, CDR3 DNA. A D gene is named only where the DNA matches it firmly. The size field is filled for only some rows; it gives once, few, many or a size class.

>TRBV7-8|.|few|TRBJ2-4
CASSLVGGGTNMQYF
.
>TRBV27|TRBD1|many|TRBJ1-1
CASRGLQGYTEAFF
TGTGCCAGCAGGGGTTTACAGGGGTACACTGAAGCTTTCTTT
>TRBV4-3|.|many|TRBJ2-3
CASSQLGNTDTQYF
TGCGCCAGCAGCCAATTAGGGAACACAGATACGCAGTATTTT
>TRBV7-3|.|many|TRBJ2-1
CASSLNRNNEQFF
TGTGCCAGCAGCTTAAACAGGAACAATGAGCAGTTCTTC
>TRBV7-2|TRBD1|once|TRBJ2-1
CASSLARQGKSYEQFF
TGTGCCAGCAGCTTAGCCCGACAGGGTAAGAGTTACGAGCAGTTCTTC
>TRBV20-1|TRBD2|.|TRBJ2-1
CSATHPSGGANEQFF
TGCAGTGCCACCCACCCTAGCGGGGGGGCCAATGAGCAGTTCTTC
>TRBV7-2|TRBD2|.|TRBJ2-3
CARSSGGGAKNTQYF
TGTGCCCGCAGCTCGGGGGGGGGAGCCAAAAACACTCAGTATTTC
>TRBV11-3|TRBD2|many|TRBJ2-3
CASSYPLAGGRTDTQYF
TGTGCCAGCAGTTATCCATTAGCGGGGGGCAGGACAGATACGCAGTATTTT
>TRBV7-8|TRBD1|.|TRBJ1-1
CASSFPRTGRMNTEAFF
TGTGCCAGCAGCTTCCCGAGGACAGGCCGGATGAACACTGAAGCTTTCTTT
>TRBV7-6|TRBD2|few|TRBJ2-3
CAGRGGGDQDTQYF
TGTGCGGGCCGCGGGGGGGGGGACCAAGATACGCAGTATTTT
>TRBV7-9|.|few|TRBJ2-7
CASSWGQSYEQYF
TGTGCCAGCAGCTGGGGACAATCCTACGAGCAGTACTTC
>TRBV12-3/TRBV12-4|TRBD1|.|TRBJ2-3
CASMGQRRSTDTQYF
TGTGCCAGCATGGGACAGAGACGAAGCACAGATACGCAGTATTTT
>TRBV12-5|.|few|TRBJ2-3
CASADSATDTQYF
TGTGCTAGTGCGGATAGCGCCACAGATACGCAGTATTTT
>TRBV12-3/TRBV12-4|TRBD2|.|TRBJ2-1
CASSRTSGAKTNELFF
TGTGCCAGCAGCCGAACTAGCGGGGCGAAAACCAATGAGCTGTTCTTC
>TRBV6-1|TRBD2|many|TRBJ2-5
CASSETGTSGGTQYF
TGTGCCAGCAGTGAGACCGGGACTAGCGGAGGGACCCAGTACTTC
>TRBV7-9|TRBD2|.|TRBJ2-3
CASSAKLAGGADTQYF
TGTGCCAGCAGCGCGAAACTAGCGGGAGGGGCAGATACGCAGTATTTT
>TRBV4-3|.|many|TRBJ2-3
CASSQAYPLLDTQYF
TGCGCCAGCAGCCAAGCATACCCACTGCTGGATACGCAGTATTTT
>TRBV6-1|.|.|TRBJ2-7
CASSEEWAYEQYF
TGTGCCAGCAGTGAAGAGTGGGCCTACGAGCAGTACTTC
>TRBV12-3/TRBV12-4|TRBD1|few|TRBJ2-7
CASRQTGGDSYEQYF
TGTGCCAGCAGGCAGACAGGGGGAGACTCCTACGAGCAGTACTTC
>TRBV27|TRBD2|.|TRBJ2-5
CASSSPGRVAETQYF
TGTGCCAGCAGTTCCCCCGGGAGGGTTGCGGAGACCCAGTACTTC
>TRBV6-1|.|.|TRBJ2-5
CASSEVRAKILSF
TGTGCCAGCAGTGAAGTTCGGGCCAAGATCCTGTCTTTC
>TRBV11-2|TRBD1|.|TRBJ2-5
CASSSRQGAEDTQYF
TGTGCCAGCAGCTCCCGACAGGGGGCGGAAGACACCCAGTACTTC
>TRBV7-6|TRBD2|many|TRBJ2-2
CASSLRPSGGLNTGELFF
TGTGCCAGCAGCTTACGGCCTAGCGGGGGGCTGAACACCGGGGAGCTGTTTTTT
>TRBV7-3|.|.|TRBJ2-3
CASRSRGSGAADTQYF
TGTGCCAGCAGATCTCGGGGATCGGGGGCCGCAGATACGCAGTATTTT
>TRBV7-9|.|.|TRBJ2-6
CASSPRRRVQSGANVLTF
TGTGCCAGCAGCCCCCGACGGCGGGTGCAGTCTGGGGCCAACGTCCTGACTTTC
>TRBV11-2|.|many|TRBJ2-7
CASSWDGRGEQYF
TGTGCCAGCAGCTGGGACGGTCGGGGCGAGCAGTACTTC
>TRBV7-3|.|.|TRBJ2-3
CASSRTSNRGATDTQYF
TGTGCCAGCAGCCGCACCTCCAACCGGGGAGCCACAGATACGCAGTATTTC
>TRBV24-1|.|many|TRBJ1-1
CATRPTGGQGTEAFF
TGTGCCACCAGGCCCACGGGGGGCCAGGGGACTGAAGCTTTCTTT
>TRBV7-6|.|.|TRBJ2-3
CASSPGGGGRDQDTQYF
TGTGCCAGCAGCCCGGGGGGAGGGGGGCGTGACCAAGATACGCAGTACTTT
>TRBV20-1|.|.|TRBJ2-3
CSAWGTGTDTQYF
TGCAGTGCTTGGGGGACGGGCACAGATACGCAGTATTTT
>TRBV7-2|.|.|TRBJ2-3
CARSFLDQAEDTQYF
TGTGCCAGGAGCTTCCTGGACCAAGCAGAGGATACGCAGTATTTT
>TRBV6-1|.|.|TRBJ2-5
CASSEKERPPQYF
TGTGCCAGCAGTGAAAAGGAGCGGCCACCCCAGTACTTC
>TRBV7-2|TRBD2|medium-sized|TRBJ2-5
CASSLGLAGLGETQYF
TGTGCCAGCAGCTTAGGGCTAGCGGGCCTTGGGGAGACCCAGTACTTC
>TRBV6-2/TRBV6-3|.|.|TRBJ2-4
CASRAGPRARDTQYF
TGTGCCAGCAGGGCCGGGCCGAGAGCCAGAGATACGCAGTACTTC
>TRBV7-2|TRBD2|many|TRBJ2-7
CASNPGGTITYEQYF
TGTGCCAGCAATCCGGGGGGGACCATAACCTACGAGCAGTACTTC
>TRBV7-6|TRBD2|once|TRBJ2-5
CASSGPGGGVQETQYF
TGTGCCAGCAGCGGTCCTGGCGGGGGGGTCCAAGAGACCCAGTACTTC
>TRBV7-2|.|.|TRBJ2-5
CAGSVGRVTETQYF
TGTGCGGGGAGCGTGGGCCGAGTAACAGAGACCCAGTACTTC
>TRBV6-5|.|.|TRBJ2-5
CASSYAAGVTETQYF
TGTGCCAGCAGTTACGCTGCAGGGGTTACAGAGACCCAGTACTTC
>TRBV7-2|.|.|TRBJ2-4
CARIQWGEAGIQYF
TGTGCGAGGATCCAGTGGGGTGAGGCAGGCATTCAGTACTTC
>TRBV7-6|.|.|TRBJ2-4
CASRAVGVKDIQYF
TGTGCCAGCAGGGCGGTGGGGGTCAAAGACATTCAGTACTTC
>TRBV7-8|TRBD1|.|TRBJ2-3
CAIRRLEGASTGKQYF
TGTGCCATCAGGCGCCTCGAGGGGGCGAGCACAGGGAAGCAGTATTTT
>TRBV7-3|.|many|TRBJ2-7
CASSLNSDYEQYF
TGTGCCAGCAGCTTAAACAGTGACTACGAGCAGTACTTC
>TRBV20-1|TRBD2|.|TRBJ2-3
CSAERGGTDTQYF
TGCAGTGCAGAGCGGGGGGGAACAGATACGCAGTATTTT
>TRBV27|.|.|TRBJ1-6
CASSGRGLPLHF
TGTGCCAGCAGTGGACGGGGCTTACCCCTCCACTTT
>TRBV12-3/TRBV12-4|.|.|TRBJ1-2
CASSANPGQYHGYTF
TGTGCCAGCAGCGCGAACCCGGGACAATACCATGGCTACACCTTC
>TRBV7-8|.|.|TRBJ1-6
CASSLWEGAYNSPLHF
TGTGCCAGCAGCTTATGGGAGGGCGCGTATAATTCACCCCTCCACTTT
>TRBV7-3|TRBD2|many|TRBJ2-2
CASSPGGQTGELFF
TGTGCCAGCAGCCCGGGGGGTCAAACCGGGGAGCTGTTTTTT
>TRBV19|.|many|TRBJ1-6
CASSLRQVGSPLHF
TGTGCCAGTAGTCTCCGACAGGTCGGTTCACCCCTCCACTTT